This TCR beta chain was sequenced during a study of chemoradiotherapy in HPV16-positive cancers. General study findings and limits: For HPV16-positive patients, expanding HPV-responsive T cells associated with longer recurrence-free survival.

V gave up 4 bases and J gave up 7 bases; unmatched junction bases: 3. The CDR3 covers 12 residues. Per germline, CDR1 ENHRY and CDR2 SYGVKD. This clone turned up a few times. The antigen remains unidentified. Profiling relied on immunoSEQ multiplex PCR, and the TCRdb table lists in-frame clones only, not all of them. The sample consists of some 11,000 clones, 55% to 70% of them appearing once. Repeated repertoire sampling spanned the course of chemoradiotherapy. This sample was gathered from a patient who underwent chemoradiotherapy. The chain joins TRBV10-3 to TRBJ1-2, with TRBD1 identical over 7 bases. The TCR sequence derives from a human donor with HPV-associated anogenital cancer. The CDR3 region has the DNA TGTGCCATCAGTGGACAGGGAGGTGGCTACACCTTC. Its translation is CAISGQGGGYTF.